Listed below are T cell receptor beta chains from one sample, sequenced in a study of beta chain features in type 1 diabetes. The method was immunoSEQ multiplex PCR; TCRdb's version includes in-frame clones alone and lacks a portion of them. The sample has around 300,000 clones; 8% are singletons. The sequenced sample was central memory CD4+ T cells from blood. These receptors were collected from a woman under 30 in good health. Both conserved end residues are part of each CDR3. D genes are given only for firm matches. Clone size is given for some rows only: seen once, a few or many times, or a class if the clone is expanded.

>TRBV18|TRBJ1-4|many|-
TGTGCCAGCTCAAGATCAGAGAGGACTAATGAAAAACTGTTTTTT
CASSRSERTNEKLFF
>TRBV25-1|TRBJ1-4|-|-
TGTGCCAGCAGTCTGCGGGAAGAAAAACTGTTTTTT
CASSLREEKLFF
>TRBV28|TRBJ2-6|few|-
TGTGCCAGCAGTTTTCTCTTAGCTGGGGCCAACGTCCTGACTTTC
CASSFLLAGANVLTF
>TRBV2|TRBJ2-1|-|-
TGTGCCAGCACTGAGTTACAGACCTACAATGAGCAGTTCTTC
CASTELQTYNEQFF
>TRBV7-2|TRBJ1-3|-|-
TGTGCCAGCAGCTTAGGCGCTGGTGCTGGAAACACCATATATTTT
CASSLGAGAGNTIYF
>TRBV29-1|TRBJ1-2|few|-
TGCAGCGTAGCTTTTATGGCGGGCTACACCTTC
CSVAFMAGYTF
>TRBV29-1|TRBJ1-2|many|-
TGCAGCGTCCCTCACCCGACCTATGGCTACACCTTC
CSVPHPTYGYTF
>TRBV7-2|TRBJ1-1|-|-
TGTGCCAGCAGCTTAGGGATGGGAGACTATGAGGTCTTT
CASSLGMGDYEVF
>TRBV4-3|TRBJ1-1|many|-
TGCGCCAGCAGCCAAGATCGGGCAGCCATTTCTAATGAAGCTTTCTTT
CASSQDRAAISNEAFF
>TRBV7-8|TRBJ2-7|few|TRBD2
TGTGCCAGCAGGCGGGAGGGACTCACCTACGAGCAGTACTTC
CASRREGLTYEQYF
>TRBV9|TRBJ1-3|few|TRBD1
TGTGCCAGCCAGGGGGCTGGAAACACCATATATTTT
CASQGAGNTIYF
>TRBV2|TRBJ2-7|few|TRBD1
TGTGCCAGCGTCGGAGGACAGGGCTACGAGCAGTACTTC
CASVGGQGYEQYF
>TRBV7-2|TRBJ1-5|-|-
TGTGCCAGCAGCTTAGTTGTCCGTCAGCCCCAGCATTTT
CASSLVVRQPQHF
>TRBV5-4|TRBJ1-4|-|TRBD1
TGTGCCAGCAGCCCTCCGGGACAGGGTAGAAAACTGTTTTTT
CASSPPGQGRKLFF
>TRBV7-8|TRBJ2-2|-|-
TGTGCCAGCAGCTTACGGGCGGTAGTGGCAACCCAAAACACCGGGGAGCTGTTTTTT
CASSLRAVVATQNTGELFF
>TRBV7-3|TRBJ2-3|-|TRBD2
TGTGCCAGCAGCTTAGTGGCCCTGGCGGGAGGCTCAGATACGCAGTATTTT
CASSLVALAGGSDTQYF
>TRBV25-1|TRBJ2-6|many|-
TGTGCCAGCACCCCCTCTGGGGCCAACGTCCTGACTTTC
CASTPSGANVLTF
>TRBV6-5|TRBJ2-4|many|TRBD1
TGTGCCAGCTATCGGACAGGGGAAAACATTCAGTACTTC
CASYRTGENIQYF
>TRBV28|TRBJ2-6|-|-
TGTGCCAGTTCACAGGCCAGCTCTGGGGCCAACGTCCTGACTTTC
CASSQASSGANVLTF
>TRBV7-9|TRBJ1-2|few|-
TGTGCCAGCGGGCTTCCCCAGGGGAACTATGGCTACACCTTC
CASGLPQGNYGYTF
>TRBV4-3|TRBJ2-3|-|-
TGCGCCAGCAGCCAAGAAGGCGCGGGGCCAGATACGCAGTATTTT
CASSQEGAGPDTQYF
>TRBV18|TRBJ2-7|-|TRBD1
TGTGCCAGCGCACCACCCCTGGCCACCCGGGACAGGGAACTCCTACAAACCTACGAGCAGTACTTC
CASAPPLATRDRELLQTYEQYF
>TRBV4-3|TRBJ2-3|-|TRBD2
TGCGCCAGCAGCCAAGATCGGCTAGCGGGAGTGTGGACAGATACGCAGTATTTT
CASSQDRLAGVWTDTQYF
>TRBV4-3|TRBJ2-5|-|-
TGCGCCAGCAGCCAAGATCCGGAGACCCAGTACTTC
CASSQDPETQYF
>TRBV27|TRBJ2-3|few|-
TGTGCCAGCAGTTTAATAACAGATACGCAGTATTTT
CASSLITDTQYF
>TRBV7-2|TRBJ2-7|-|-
TGTGCCAGCAGCTTAGTAGACAGCCCCTCGCGGTACTTC
CASSLVDSPSRYF
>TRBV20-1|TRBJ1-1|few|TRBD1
TGCAGTGCTACACAGGGGAGCAGGGCTTTCTTT
CSATQGSRAFF
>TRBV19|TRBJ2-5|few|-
TGTGCCAGTAGTGGGATCGGGGAGACCCAGTACTTC
CASSGIGETQYF
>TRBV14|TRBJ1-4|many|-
TGTGCCAGCAGCCAAGGGTACATCACTAATGAAAAACTGTTTTTT
CASSQGYITNEKLFF
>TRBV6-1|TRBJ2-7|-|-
TGTGCCAGCAGCAGTACGGAGGGATACGAGCAGTACTTC
CASSSTEGYEQYF
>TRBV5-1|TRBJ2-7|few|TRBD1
TGCGCCAGCAGCTTGTTACAGGGGCAAGGGTACGAGCAGTACTTC
CASSLLQGQGYEQYF
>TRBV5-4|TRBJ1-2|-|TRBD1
TGTGCCAGCAGATCCCCCGGGGACAGGGCCTATGGCTACACCTTC
CASRSPGDRAYGYTF
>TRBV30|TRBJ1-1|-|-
TGTGCCTGGAGGCGATTCGAGGGGCGAGCTTTCTTT
CAWRRFEGRAFF
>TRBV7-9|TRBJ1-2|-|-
TGTGCCAGCAGCTTAGCCCCACAGGGAGGCTACACCTTC
CASSLAPQGGYTF
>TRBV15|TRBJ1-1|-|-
TGTGCCACCAGCAGGGGCCCAGGGGAGGGCACTGAAGCTTTCTTT
CATSRGPGEGTEAFF
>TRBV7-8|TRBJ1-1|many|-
TGTGCCAGCAGCTCGAAGCAGGGGAACACTGAAGCTTTCTTT
CASSSKQGNTEAFF
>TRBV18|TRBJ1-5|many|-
TGTGCCAGCTTAAAGACGGGGGGCAGAGGGCAGCCCCAGCATTTT
CASLKTGGRGQPQHF
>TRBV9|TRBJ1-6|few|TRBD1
TGTGCCAGCAGCGTAGGAGGGACAGGGGGTTCACCCCTCCACTTT
CASSVGGTGGSPLHF
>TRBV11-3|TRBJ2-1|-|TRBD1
TGTGCCAGCTGCTTCGCCGGGACAGGGGTATATGAGCAGTTCTTC
CASCFAGTGVYEQFF
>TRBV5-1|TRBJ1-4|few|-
TGCGCCAGCAGCTTGAGGGGGGATCGGAATGAAAAACTGTTTTTT
CASSLRGDRNEKLFF
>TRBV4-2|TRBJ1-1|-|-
TGTGCCAGCAGCCAAGGGACAGCAAACACTGAAGCTTTCTTT
CASSQGTANTEAFF
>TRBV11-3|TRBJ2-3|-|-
TGTGCCAGCAGCTTAGAAGGTTTTTCCACAGATACGCAGTATTTT
CASSLEGFSTDTQYF
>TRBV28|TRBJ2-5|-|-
TGTGCCAGCAGTTTACAATTCGTCAGGGGCTCCCCCCAGACCCAGTACTTC
CASSLQFVRGSPQTQYF
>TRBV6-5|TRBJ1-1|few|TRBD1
TGTGCCAGCAGTGTTCTCGGGACAGGGGGCACTGAAGCTTTCTTT
CASSVLGTGGTEAFF
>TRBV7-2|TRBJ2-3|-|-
TGTGCCAGCAGCTTAGTGGGGCCCCAGAGGGATACGCAGTATTTT
CASSLVGPQRDTQYF
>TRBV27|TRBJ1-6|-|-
TGTGCCAGCCAAAGGGAGCAGAATTCACCCCTCCACTTT
CASQREQNSPLHF
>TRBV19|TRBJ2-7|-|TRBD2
TGTGCCAGTAGTATGGGGGGGACGTCCTACGAGCAGTACTTC
CASSMGGTSYEQYF
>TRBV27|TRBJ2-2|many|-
TGTGCCAGCAGTTTCCGGGCCAACACCGGGGAGCTGTTTTTT
CASSFRANTGELFF